This T cell receptor (beta chain) was retrieved from a study of CD8+ T cells in alopecia areata. The treatment here: oral pan-JAK inhibitor, 5-10 mg twice daily. Extraction and reverse transcription of RNA yielded cDNA as the sequencing template. Profiling relied on immunoSEQ multiplex PCR, and the TCRdb table lists in-frame clones only, not all of them. The sample shows 95,000 to 100,000 clones, 55% to 70% of them seen only once. This clone was picked up a small number of times. The antigen is not known. Overall study findings and caveats: There were many expanded lesional clones persisting in scalp and blood during tofacitinib.

Germline CDR1 reads MNHNY; CDR2 reads SVGAGI (reference sequence). The V gene end was trimmed by 2 bases and the J gene end by 4 bases; junction bases not matched to a gene: 8. There are 15 residues in the CDR3. Material: CD8+ T cells sorted from blood, obtained at approximately week 55, from a patient treated with tofacitinib. The receptor's source is a human donor with alopecia areata. This chain connects TRBV6-6 to TRBJ2-7; TRBD1 aligns across 7 bases. CDR3 coding DNA: TGTGCCAGCAGTTACGTCCTGGGACAGAAGTACGAGCAGTACTTC. Its protein product is CASSYVLGQKYEQYF.